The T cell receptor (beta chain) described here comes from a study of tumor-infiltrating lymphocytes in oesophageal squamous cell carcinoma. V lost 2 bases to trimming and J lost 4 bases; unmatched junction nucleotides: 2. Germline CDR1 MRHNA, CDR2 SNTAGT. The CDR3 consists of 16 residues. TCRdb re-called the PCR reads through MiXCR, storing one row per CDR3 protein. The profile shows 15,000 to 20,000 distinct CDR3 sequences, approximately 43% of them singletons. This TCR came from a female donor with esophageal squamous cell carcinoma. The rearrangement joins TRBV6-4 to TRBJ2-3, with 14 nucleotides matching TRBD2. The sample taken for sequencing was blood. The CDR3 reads CASSDAGLAGADTQYF. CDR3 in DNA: TGTGCCAGCAGTGACGCGGGACTAGCGGGAGCAGATACGCAGTATTTT.